Listed below are T cell receptor beta chains from one sample, sequenced in a study of STAT3 mutations in large granular lymphocyte leukemia. Generated by immunoSEQ multiplex PCR, the TCRdb table keeps only in-frame clones and is missing some. The repertoire holds approximately 7,800 clones, with 90% to 95% as singletons. The specimen was peripheral blood mononuclear cells. These receptors were obtained from a man aged 45 to 65 with T-cell large granular lymphocyte leukemia. Some clones in this sample may be carry-over from other donors' samples. Each CDR3 is given with its conserved first and last residue. The order of the fields is D gene, V gene, CDR3 length, clone size, J gene, CDR3 DNA, CDR3 protein. The D gene is left open where the match is weak. Some rows mark clone size as missing; the rest say once, few, many or name a class of expanded clone.

-	TRBV7-9	13	-	TRBJ1-1	TGTGCCAGCAGCCCGAACAGTAACACTGAAGCTTTCTTT	CASSPNSNTEAFF
-	TRBV5-1	16	-	TRBJ2-3	TGCGCCAGCAGCCGGGCAGGGATGTCATACGCAGATACGCAGTATTTT	CASSRAGMSYADTQYF
TRBD2	TRBV5-3	16	-	TRBJ2-3	TGTGCCAGAAGCTTGGAGGTAGCGGGGTACACAGATACGCAGTATTTT	CARSLEVAGYTDTQYF
-	TRBV10-3	16	-	TRBJ1-1	TGTGCCATCAGTGCCAACGGTGCAGACCTGGGGACTGAAGCTTTCTTT	CAISANGADLGTEAFF
-	TRBV10-1	13	-	TRBJ1-2	TGCGCCAGCAGTGATGACCGAGGGTATGGCTACACCTTC	CASSDDRGYGYTF
-	TRBV9	14	-	TRBJ1-6	TGTGCCAGCAGCGGCACGCTTGAGTATTCACCCCTCCACTTT	CASSGTLEYSPLHF
-	TRBV5-1	13	-	TRBJ2-3	TGCGCCAGCAGCCTCCAGGACACAGATACGCAGTATTTT	CASSLQDTDTQYF
-	TRBV13	13	-	TRBJ2-7	TGTGCCAGCAGTCGTCAGGGGTCCTACGAGCAGTACTTC	CASSRQGSYEQYF
-	TRBV12-5	11	-	TRBJ2-3	TGTGCTAGCGGGGGCGCAGATACGCAGTATTTT	CASGGADTQYF
-	TRBV19	14	few	TRBJ1-1	TGTGCCAGTAGTCTCCGGACCGCGAACACTGAAGCTTTCTTT	CASSLRTANTEAFF
-	TRBV5-6	15	-	TRBJ1-2	TGTGCCAGCAGCCCTCAGTGGAGGGCTAACTATGGCTACACCTTC	CASSPQWRANYGYTF
TRBD1	TRBV5-4	16	-	TRBJ1-6	TGTGCCAGCAGCCCTCAGGGGGCGGAATATAATTCACCCCTCCACTTT	CASSPQGAEYNSPLHF
-	TRBV5-1	13	-	TRBJ1-4	TGCGCCAGCAGCGGGACAAATAATGAAAAACTGTTTTTT	CASSGTNNEKLFF
TRBD1	TRBV7-9	16	once	TRBJ1-2	TGTGCCAGCAGCTTCCAGGGGGGCAGGACCAACTATGGCTACACCTTC	CASSFQGGRTNYGYTF
-	TRBV4-3	15	-	TRBJ1-5	TGCGCCAGCAGCCAGTCAAGGTTCCCTAATCAGCCCCAGCATTTT	CASSQSRFPNQPQHF
-	TRBV10-3	14	-	TRBJ2-3	TGTGCCATCAGTGAGGGCAGGGGCACAGATACGCAGTATTTT	CAISEGRGTDTQYF
-	TRBV2	14	-	TRBJ1-1	TGTGCCGGTCGGGGGCGAGGGGGGAACACTGAAGCTTTCTTT	CAGRGRGGNTEAFF
-	TRBV27	14	-	TRBJ2-1	TGTGCCAGCAGTTGCTTATCAGTCACCAATGAGCAGTTCTTC	CASSCLSVTNEQFF
-	TRBV6-4	13	-	TRBJ2-3	TGTGCCAGCAGTGCTAGCGGCACAGATACGCAGTATTTT	CASSASGTDTQYF
TRBD2	TRBV5-4	15	-	TRBJ2-3	TGTGCCAGCAGCCTACCGGCTAGCGGGACAGATACGCAGTATTTT	CASSLPASGTDTQYF
TRBD2	TRBV18	18	-	TRBJ2-2	TGTGCCAGCTCACCAGAAAGGACTAGCGGGAGAGGCACCGGGGAGCTGTTTTTT	CASSPERTSGRGTGELFF
TRBD2	TRBV4-3	15	-	TRBJ2-7	TGCGCCAGCAGCCAAGCCGGGACTAGCGGTTACGAGCAGTACTTC	CASSQAGTSGYEQYF
TRBD2	TRBV4-2	17	-	TRBJ2-5	TGTGCCAGCAGCCAAGATCTTACGGGGGGGCTAAAAGAGACCCAGTACTTC	CASSQDLTGGLKETQYF
-	TRBV7-9	11	-	TRBJ2-7	TGTGCCAGCAGCCCTAGCTACGAGCAGTACTTC	CASSPSYEQYF
TRBD2	TRBV30	14	-	TRBJ2-7	TGTGCCTGGAGTGTGGGTAGCGGGGGCTACGAGCAGTACTTC	CAWSVGSGGYEQYF
-	TRBV5-4	14	-	TRBJ1-2	TGTGCCAGCAGCTTCCGTGGAGGACCCTATGGCTACACCTTC	CASSFRGGPYGYTF
-	TRBV15	15	-	TRBJ1-4	TGTGCCACCAGCAGAGACGGGAAAGGAGATGAAAAACTGTTTTTT	CATSRDGKGDEKLFF
-	TRBV12-2	15	few	TRBJ1-4	TGTGCAAGTCGCTTAGGGTCTGCAACTAATGAAAAACTGTTTTTT	CASRLGSATNEKLFF
-	TRBV5-4	13	-	TRBJ1-1	TGTGCCAGCAGCTTGGGCATGAACACTGAAGCTTTCTTT	CASSLGMNTEAFF